This T cell receptor (beta chain) was sequenced in a study of patients and donors after allogeneic stem cell transplantation. A few counts support this clonotype. TCRdb analysed the RT-PCR reads with MiXCR anew, one entry per CDR3 protein. Of 200,000 to 250,000 distinct CDR3 sequences listed, 13% to 15% are singletons. Trimming took 1 base from V and 2 from J, leaving 16 bases between them. Germline V gives CDR1 SGHVS, CDR2 FQNEAQ. The CDR3 covers 17 residues. This sequence originates from a human donor who was either an allogeneic HSCT recipient or a stem cell or donor lymphocyte infusion donor (not recorded which). It is not recorded whose cells these are; they may come from a transplant donor. The specimen was blood, either unsorted or a sorted T cell fraction (not recorded which). This chain joins TRBV7-8 and TRBJ2-3; D might be TRBD1 (5 bases). This CDR3 is CASSLVRTWGYTDTQYF. CDR3 DNA: TGTGCCAGCAGCTTAGTAAGGACCTGGGGCTACACAGATACGCAGTATTTT.